This record covers a single T cell receptor beta chain. Its antigen is unknown. Documented time point: week 35, safety follow-up. With topical imiquimod, each dose of the vaccine consisted of 300 ug of mutant IDH1 20-mer peptide. This table comes from immunoSEQ multiplex PCR, and its TCRdb copy is limited to in-frame clones, with some not included. This table holds fewer than 70,000 clones, approximately 86% found once. This entry comes from a study of a mutant IDH1 vaccine in newly diagnosed glioma. Germline CDR1 SNHLY, CDR2 FYNNEI. The CDR3 is 15 residues long. With V trimmed by 4 bases and J by 1 base, 2 bases remained unmatched.

This chain uses TRBV2 with TRBJ2-1; 9 nucleotides agree with TRBD2. The TCR comes from a man aged 25-45 years with glioma. Here the sequenced sample was PBMCs, taken from a glioma patient whose treatment included an IDH1 peptide vaccine. CDR3 residues: CASSASGGSYNEQFF. The CDR3 nucleotides are TGTGCCAGCAGTGCAAGCGGGGGGTCCTACAATGAGCAGTTCTTC.